The T cell receptor beta chain under discussion was sequenced for a study of cytomegalovirus exposure and HLA in healthy donors. Across the whole study: The roughly 110 validation repertoires used the same platform as the 550 to 800 first-cohort repertoires (as reported by a later analysis).

J lost 1 base, V lost 4 bases, and 3 bases had no gene match. The CDR3 totals 14 residues. In germline, CDR1 is KGHSH, CDR2 LQKENI. Findings of the study overall: The dataset shows that most TCR sequences were rare, while some public TCRs occurred in many donors.

Concerning this clone itself: Its target is unknown.

TCRdb's copy holds only in-frame clones and misses some; the assay was immunoSEQ multiplex PCR. This repertoire shows roughly 150,000 clones, around 96% found once; its top ten account for approximately 0.97%. Sequenced input: PBMCs. The source of this sequence is a woman aged 18-30 years in good health and CMV-seronegative. This rearrangement joins TRBV18 to TRBJ1-1; 7 bases map to TRBD1. The CDR3 region is CASSLQGTNTEAFF. CDR3 sequence (DNA): TGTGCCAGCTCACTACAGGGGACGAACACTGAAGCTTTCTTT.